This T cell receptor beta chain was profiled in a study of CD8+CD57+ T cells in acquired aplastic anemia. This CDR3 spans 14 amino acids. The germline V gene encodes CDR1 MNHEY and CDR2 SMNVEV (reference sequence). Trimming took 3 bases from V and 2 from J, leaving 11 bases between them. Genomic DNA, the template, was used for profiling of the TCR beta VDJ and CDR3. TCRdb used MiXCR to reprocess the reads, holding one entry per CDR3 protein. The sample records roughly 200,000 distinct CDR3 sequences, approximately 60% being singletons. The chain combines TRBV27 with TRBJ2-7; TRBD1 might be the D (6 bases). The clonotype comes from a human donor in good health. Source material: sorted CD4+, CD8+, or CD8+CD57+ T cells (not recorded which) from PBMCs. The CDR3 loop is CASSLYRVAYEQYF. The CDR3 nucleotides read TGTGCCAGCAGTTTGTACAGGGTGGCCTACGAGCAGTACTTC.